These 20 T cell receptor beta chains share one sample of origin, sequenced in a study of CD8+CD57+ T cells in acquired aplastic anemia. The sequenced patients had an expansion of CD8+CD57+ cells seen by flow cytometry. The TCR beta profiling, which covered VDJ combination and CDR3 sequence, was carried out using genomic DNA as the template. One entry per CDR3 protein, called by TCRdb with MiXCR from the reads. The sample holds 150,000 to 200,000 distinct CDR3 sequences, less than 50% seen once. Sequencing used sorted CD4+, CD8+, or CD8+CD57+ T cells (not recorded which) from PBMCs. Receptors were obtained from a human donor with aplastic anemia.

This sequence joins TRBV7-2 and TRBJ2-1, with 7 bases lining up with TRBD2. The trim removed 0 bases at V and 4 bases at J, leaving 3 bases unmatched. The length of the CDR3 is 15 residues. Germline CDR1 SGHTA, CDR2 FQGNSA. CDR3 sequence: CASSLAGGKYNEQFF. In nucleotides, the CDR3 is TGTGCCAGCAGCTTAGCGGGAGGGAAATACAATGAGCAGTTCTTC.

This clonotype was seen more than once but under ten times. One base away lies a much larger clone, so this may be a sequencing read error. The final CDR3 position lacks the conserved phenylalanine or tryptophan, pointing to a likely read error. The V and J genes are TRBV12-3 or TRBV12-4 and TRBJ2-5; D uncertain. The CDR3 loop spans 12 amino acids. V was shortened by 9 bases and J by 4 bases, with 12 bases between the two germline ends. The CDR3 is CASGIQPETQYL. The CDR3 nucleotides are TGTGCCAGTGGGATTCAGCCAGAGACCCAGTACCTC.

V gene TRBV7-8 combines with J gene TRBJ2-3; D gene unclear. Trimming took off 5 bases at V and 4 bases at J, with 13 bases between the two ends. The CDR3 sequence is 14 residues long. Germline V gene data show CDR1 as SGHVS and CDR2 as FQNEAQ. CDR3 region: CASSQIRAADTQYF. The CDR3 DNA is TGTGCCAGCAGCCAAATAAGGGCGGCAGATACGCAGTATTTT.

This clonotype showed up many times. This chain joins TRBV12-3 or TRBV12-4 and TRBJ2-4; D may be TRBD2 (6 bases). V was clipped by 2 bases and J by 7 bases, with 12 bases between them. The CDR3 spans 14 residues. The CDR3 sequence: CASSLSGLGNIQYF. DNA for the CDR3: TGTGCCAGCAGTTTATCGGGACTTGGGAACATTCAGTACTTC.

The gene calls are TRBV25-1 and TRBJ2-7; 7 nucleotides align to TRBD2. V lost 6 bases and J lost 0; bases outside the gene matches: 8. In germline, CDR1 is MGHDK, CDR2 SYGVNS. There are 15 residues in the CDR3. CDR3 nucleotides: TGTGCCAGCAGCCTTGGGGGGGAGAGCTCCTACGAGCAGTACTTC. It encodes CASSLGGESSYEQYF.

The gene calls are TRBV19 and TRBJ2-3; 7 nucleotides align to TRBD1. This CDR3 has 15 amino acids. Trimming cost V 4 bases and J 4 bases; bases outside gene matches: 8. Germline V gene sequence: CDR1 LNHDA, CDR2 SQIVND (reference sequence). DNA of the CDR3: TGTGCCAGTAGTACCAAACAGGGGCCCCCAGATACGCAGTATTTT. As protein: CASSTKQGPPDTQYF.

This chain connects TRBV5-1 to TRBJ1-2, with 7 bases matching TRBD1. The V gene's germline CDR1 is SGHRS and CDR2 YFSETQ. The CDR3 totals 16 residues. The junction had 9 bases not matched to a gene; V was cut back by 0 bases and J by 4 bases. DNA of the CDR3: TGCGCCAGCAGCTTGGCGGAGGGACAGAAATTCTATGGCTACACCTTC. Translating it yields CASSLAEGQKFYGYTF.

This CDR3 reads CASRTSGVDSYNEQFF. CDR3 DNA: TGTGCCAGCAGGACTAGCGGCGTTGACTCCTACAATGAGCAGTTCTTC. The V call is TRBV11-2, the J call TRBJ2-1; TRBD2 matches 9 bases. Germline lookup yields CDR1 SGHAT and CDR2 FQNNGV. The V gene end was trimmed by 6 bases and the J gene end by 0 bases; junction bases not matched to a gene: 6. The CDR3 extends over 16 amino acids.

This clonotype was counted only a few times. The rearrangement joins TRBV10-1 to TRBJ2-7; a possible D gene is TRBD2 (5 bases). The length of the CDR3 is 16 residues. Trimming stripped 3 bases from V and 2 bases from J, with 17 bases between. The germline V gene has CDR1 WNHNN and CDR2 SYGVQD (reference sequence). As DNA, the CDR3 is TGCGCCAGCAGTGAATGGAGGCCCCAGAGGACCTACGAGCAGTACGTC. Its protein product is CASSEWRPQRTYEQYV.

Of note for this clonotype: An end of the junction does not agree with germline; a read error may underlie this. The CDR3: CASSLGSGRLNHEQYF. As DNA, the CDR3 is TGTGCCAGCAGCTTAGGCTCGGGACGACTGAACCACGAGCAGTACTTC. The rearrangement links TRBV15 to TRBJ2-7; possibly TRBD1 or TRBD2 for D (5 bases each). The CDR3 extends over 16 amino acids. Germline V gives CDR1 LNHNV, CDR2 YYDKDF (reference sequence).

The gene calls are TRBV20-1 and TRBJ2-7; 8 bases map to TRBD2. Trimming removed 3 bases from V and 2 bases from J; junction bases left unmatched: 3. Per the germline V gene, CDR1 is DFQATT and CDR2 is SNEGSKA (reference sequence). The CDR3 loop spans 13 amino acids. The CDR3: CSASVSGTYEQYF. The CDR3 bases are TGCAGTGCTAGTGTTAGCGGGACCTACGAGCAGTACTTC.

This chain uses TRBV19 with TRBJ2-7; D assignment may be TRBD1 or TRBD2 (5 bases each). Looked up from germline, CDR1 is LNHDA and CDR2 is SQIVND (reference sequence). The CDR3 sequence is 13 residues long. V was shortened by 4 bases and J by 1 base, with 8 bases between the two germline ends. The CDR3 DNA reads TGTGCCAGTAGTACCGGGACGTCCTACGAGCAGTACTTC. This translates into CASSTGTSYEQYF. The full variable domain, rest sourced from reference TRBV19 and TRBJ2-7, is DGGITQSPKYLFRKEGQNVTLSCEQNLNHDAMYWYRQDPGQGLRLIYYSQIVNDFQKGDIAEGYSVSREKKESFPLTVTSAQKNPTAFYLCASSTGTSYEQYFGPGTRLTVT.

This clonotype has at least ten counts. V and J are TRBV7-2 and TRBJ1-3, with a weak D call TRBD1 (6 bases). The CDR3 is made up of 15 amino acids. V shed 5 bases and J shed 4 bases, with 15 bases lying between them. Germline CDR1 and CDR2: SGHTA and FQGNSA. This chain's CDR3 is CASSRSRTEGNTIYF. The DNA of the CDR3 is TGTGCCAGCAGCAGAAGCCGGACAGAGGGAAACACCATATATTTT.

Written as DNA, the CDR3 is TGTGCCAGCAGCTTCGTTAGCGGGAGGGCCTACGAGCAGTACTTC. It specifies CASSFVSGRAYEQYF. The chain is built from TRBV7-9 and TRBJ2-7, with 11 bases identical to TRBD2. After removal of 3 bases from V and 2 bases from J, the junction contained 3 bases not matched to a gene. There are 15 residues in the CDR3. CDR1 and CDR2 from the germline V gene are SEHNR and FQNEAQ (reference sequence). The full variable domain, with the rest looked up from reference TRBV7-9 and TRBJ2-7, is DTGVSQNPRHKITKRGQNVTFRCDPISEHNRLYWYRQTLGQGPEFLTYFQNEAQLEKSRLLSDRFSAERPKGSFSTLEIQRTEQGDSAMYLCASSFVSGRAYEQYFGPGTRLTVT.

This clonotype has more than one count but fewer than ten. J is TRBJ1-5 and V is TRBV24-1; D is unresolved. This CDR3 is 13 amino acids long. V gave up 3 bases and J gave up 7 bases, with 9 bases separating them. Germline CDR1 reads KGHDR; CDR2 reads SFDVKD. CDR3 bases: TGTGCCACCAGTGATCGAGGTGGACAGCCCCAGCATTTT. It is translated as CATSDRGGQPQHF.

Turning to this clonotype: A single base separates this from a much larger clone, so it may be a read error. The chain uses TRBV7-9 and TRBJ2-2; TRBD2 aligns across 8 bases. There are 15 residues in the CDR3. Germline V gene lookup returns CDR1 SEHNR and CDR2 FQNEAQ (reference sequence). CDR3 region: CASSSTGGPSGELSF. CDR3 in DNA: TGTGCCAGCAGTTCGACGGGGGGGCCCTCCGGGGAGCTGTCTTTT.

V and J are TRBV15 and TRBJ2-7, with D tentatively TRBD2 (6 bases). The CDR3 totals 14 residues. Per the germline V gene, CDR1 is LNHNV and CDR2 is YYDKDF (reference sequence). Trimming took 4 bases from V and 2 from J, leaving 12 bases between them. Here the CDR3 reads CATSTGAGTYEQYF. Written as DNA, the CDR3 is TGTGCCACCAGCACAGGTGCGGGGACCTACGAGCAGTACTTC. The full variable domain, in which reference TRBV15 and TRBJ2-7 provide the parts outside the CDR3, is DAMVIQNPRYQVTQFGKPVTLSCSQTLNHNVMYWYQQKSSQAPKLLFHYYDKDFNNEADTPDNFQSRRPNTSFCFLDIRSPGLGDTAMYLCATSTGAGTYEQYFGPGTRLTVT.

The chain combines TRBV24-1 with TRBJ1-2; perhaps TRBD1 as D (5 bases). CDR3 length equals 16 residues. Looked up from germline, CDR1 is KGHDR and CDR2 is SFDVKD. Trimming took off 3 bases at V and 8 bases at J, with 21 bases between the two ends. The CDR3 DNA sequence: TGTGCCACCAGTGATGCCTCGGCAGGGCCCAGGGACGGCTACACCTTC. Its translation is CATSDASAGPRDGYTF.

This rearrangement joins TRBV7-8 to TRBJ2-5; the D gene is possibly TRBD1 (5 bases). CDR1 is SGHVS and CDR2 is FQNEAQ in the germline V gene. The germline V and J ends were trimmed by 8 bases and 5 bases, with 12 bases remaining between them. There are 12 residues in the CDR3. CDR3 protein: CASQGSGETQYF. The CDR3 nucleotides are TGTGCCAGCCAGGGTTCTGGCGAGACCCAGTACTTC.

This clonotype was recorded only once. This sequence joins TRBV19 and TRBJ1-6, with D possibly TRBD1 on 6 matching bases. Trimming removed 5 bases at V and 7 bases at J, with 12 bases between. The CDR3 runs 14 residues. Germline V CDR1 and CDR2: LNHDA, SQIVND (reference sequence). The CDR3 DNA sequence: TGTGCCAGTAGTTGGCAGGGGAGCAATTCACCCCTCCACTTT. This sequence encodes CASSWQGSNSPLHF. Drawing the rest from reference TRBV19 and TRBJ1-6, the complete variable domain is DGGITQSPKYLFRKEGQNVTLSCEQNLNHDAMYWYRQDPGQGLRLIYYSQIVNDFQKGDIAEGYSVSREKKESFPLTVTSAQKNPTAFYLCASSWQGSNSPLHFGNGTRLTVT.